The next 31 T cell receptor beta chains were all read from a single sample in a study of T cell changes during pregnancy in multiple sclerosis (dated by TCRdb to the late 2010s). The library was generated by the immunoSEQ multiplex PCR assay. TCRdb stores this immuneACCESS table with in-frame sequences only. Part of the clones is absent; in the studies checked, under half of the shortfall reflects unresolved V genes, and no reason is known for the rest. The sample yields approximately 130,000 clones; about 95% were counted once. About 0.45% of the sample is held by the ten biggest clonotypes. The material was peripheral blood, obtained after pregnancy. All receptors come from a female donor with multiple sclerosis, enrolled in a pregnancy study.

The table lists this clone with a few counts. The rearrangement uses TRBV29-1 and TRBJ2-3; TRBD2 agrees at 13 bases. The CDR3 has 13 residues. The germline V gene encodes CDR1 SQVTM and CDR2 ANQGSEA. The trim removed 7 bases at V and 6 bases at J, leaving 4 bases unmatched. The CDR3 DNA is TGCAGCGGGACTAGCGGGAGTGGGGATACGCAGTATTTT. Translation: CSGTSGSGDTQYF.

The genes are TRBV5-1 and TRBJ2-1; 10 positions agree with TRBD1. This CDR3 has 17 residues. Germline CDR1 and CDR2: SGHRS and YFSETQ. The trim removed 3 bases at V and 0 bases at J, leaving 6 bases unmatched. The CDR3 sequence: CASSSGTGVSSYNEQFF. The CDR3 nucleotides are TGCGCCAGCAGCTCCGGGACAGGGGTGAGCTCCTACAATGAGCAGTTCTTC.

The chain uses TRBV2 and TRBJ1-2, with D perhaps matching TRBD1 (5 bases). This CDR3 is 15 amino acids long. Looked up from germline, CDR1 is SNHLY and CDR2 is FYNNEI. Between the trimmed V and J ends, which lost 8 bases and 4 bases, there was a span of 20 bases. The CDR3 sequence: CASLQKGRAPYGYTF. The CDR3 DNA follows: TGTGCCAGCCTTCAAAAAGGCAGGGCACCCTATGGCTACACCTTC.

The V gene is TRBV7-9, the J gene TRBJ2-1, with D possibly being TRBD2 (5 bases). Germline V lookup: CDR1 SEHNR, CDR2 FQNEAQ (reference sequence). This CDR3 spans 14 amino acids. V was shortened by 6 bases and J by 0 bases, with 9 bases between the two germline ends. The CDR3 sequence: CASSPGSSYNEQFF. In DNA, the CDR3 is TGTGCCAGCAGTCCGGGGAGCTCCTACAATGAGCAGTTCTTC.

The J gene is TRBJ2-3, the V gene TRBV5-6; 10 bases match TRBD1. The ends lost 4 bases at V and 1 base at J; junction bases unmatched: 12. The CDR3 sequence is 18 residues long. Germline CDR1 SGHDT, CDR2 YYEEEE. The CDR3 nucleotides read TGTGCCAGCAGCCCCAGACGCTGGGACAGGGGAGGCACAGATACGCAGTATTTT. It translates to CASSPRRWDRGGTDTQYF.

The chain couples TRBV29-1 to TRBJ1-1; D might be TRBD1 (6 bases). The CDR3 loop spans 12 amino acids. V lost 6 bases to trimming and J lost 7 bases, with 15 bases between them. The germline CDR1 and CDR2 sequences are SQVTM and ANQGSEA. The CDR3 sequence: CSVRGPSIEAFF. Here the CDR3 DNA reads TGCAGCGTCAGGGGACCCTCGATTGAAGCTTTCTTT.

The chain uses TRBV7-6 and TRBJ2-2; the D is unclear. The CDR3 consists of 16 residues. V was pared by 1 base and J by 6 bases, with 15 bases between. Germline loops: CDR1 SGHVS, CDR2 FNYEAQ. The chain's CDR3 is CASSLDPSPRSGELFF. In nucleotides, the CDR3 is TGTGCCAGCAGCTTAGATCCCTCCCCTAGGTCCGGGGAGCTGTTTTTT.

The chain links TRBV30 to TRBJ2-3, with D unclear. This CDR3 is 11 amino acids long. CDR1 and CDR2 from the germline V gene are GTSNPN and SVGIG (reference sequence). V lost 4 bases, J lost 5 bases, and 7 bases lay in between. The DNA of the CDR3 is TGTGCCTGGACTGACATAGATACGCAGTATTTT. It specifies CAWTDIDTQYF.

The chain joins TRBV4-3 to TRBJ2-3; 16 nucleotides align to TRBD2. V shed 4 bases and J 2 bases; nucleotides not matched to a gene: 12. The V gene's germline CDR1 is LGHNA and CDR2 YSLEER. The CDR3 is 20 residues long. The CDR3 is CASSRWGLAGGMRLTDTQYF. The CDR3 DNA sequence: TGCGCCAGCAGCCGATGGGGACTAGCGGGAGGGATGAGGCTCACAGATACGCAGTATTTT.

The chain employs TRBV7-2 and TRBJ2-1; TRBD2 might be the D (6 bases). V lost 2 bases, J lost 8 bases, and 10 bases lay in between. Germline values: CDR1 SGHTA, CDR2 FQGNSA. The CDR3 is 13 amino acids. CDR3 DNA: TGTGCCAGCAGCTTACTGGAGGGAGATGAGCAGTTCTTC. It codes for CASSLLEGDEQFF.

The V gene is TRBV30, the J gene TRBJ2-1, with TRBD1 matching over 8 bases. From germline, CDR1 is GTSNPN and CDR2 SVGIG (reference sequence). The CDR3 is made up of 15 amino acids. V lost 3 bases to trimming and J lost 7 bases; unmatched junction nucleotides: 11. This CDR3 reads CAWSEWDRIKNEQFF. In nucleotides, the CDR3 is TGTGCCTGGAGCGAGTGGGACAGGATCAAGAATGAGCAGTTCTTC.

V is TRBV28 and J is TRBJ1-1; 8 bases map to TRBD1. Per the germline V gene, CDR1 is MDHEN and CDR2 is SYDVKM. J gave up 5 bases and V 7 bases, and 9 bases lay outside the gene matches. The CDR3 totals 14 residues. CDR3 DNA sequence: TGTGCCAGCAACGAAGGACAGGGCGGAACTGAAGCTTTCTTT. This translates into CASNEGQGGTEAFF.

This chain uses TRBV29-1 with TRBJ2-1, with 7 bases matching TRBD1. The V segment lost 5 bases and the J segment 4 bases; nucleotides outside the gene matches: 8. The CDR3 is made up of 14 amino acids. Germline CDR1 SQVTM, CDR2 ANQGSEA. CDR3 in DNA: TGCAGCGTTCGAGACAGGGCCCCTTACAATGAGCAGTTCTTC. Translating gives CSVRDRAPYNEQFF.

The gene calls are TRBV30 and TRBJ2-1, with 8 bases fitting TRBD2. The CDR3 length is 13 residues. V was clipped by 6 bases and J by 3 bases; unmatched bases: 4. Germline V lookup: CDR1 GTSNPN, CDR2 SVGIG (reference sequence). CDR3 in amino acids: CACTSGFYNEQFF. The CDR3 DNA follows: TGTGCCTGCACTAGCGGATTCTACAATGAGCAGTTCTTC.

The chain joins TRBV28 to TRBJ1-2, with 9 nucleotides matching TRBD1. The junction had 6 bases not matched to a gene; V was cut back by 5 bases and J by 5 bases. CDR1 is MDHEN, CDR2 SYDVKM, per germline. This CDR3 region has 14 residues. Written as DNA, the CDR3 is TGTGCCAGCAGTCCACAGGGGGCAGGGTATGGCTACACCTTC. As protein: CASSPQGAGYGYTF.

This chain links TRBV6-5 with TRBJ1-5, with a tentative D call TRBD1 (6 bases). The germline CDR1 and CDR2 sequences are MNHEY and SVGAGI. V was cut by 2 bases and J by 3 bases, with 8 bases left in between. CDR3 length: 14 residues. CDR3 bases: TGTGCCAGCAGTTACACAGGGTACAATCAGCCCCAGCATTTT. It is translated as CASSYTGYNQPQHF.

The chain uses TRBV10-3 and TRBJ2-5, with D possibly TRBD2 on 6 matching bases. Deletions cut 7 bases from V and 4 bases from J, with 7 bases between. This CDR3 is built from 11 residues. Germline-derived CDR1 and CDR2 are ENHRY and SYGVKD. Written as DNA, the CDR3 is TGTGCCATCAAGGAGGGAGAGACCCAGTACTTC. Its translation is CAIKEGETQYF.

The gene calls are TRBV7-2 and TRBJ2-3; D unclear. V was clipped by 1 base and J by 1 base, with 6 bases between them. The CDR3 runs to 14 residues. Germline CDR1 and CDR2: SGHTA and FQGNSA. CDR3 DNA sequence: TGTGCCAGCAGCTTAGGGGCCCGCACAGATACGCAGTATTTT. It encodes CASSLGARTDTQYF. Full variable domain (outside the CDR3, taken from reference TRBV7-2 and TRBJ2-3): GAGVSQSPSNKVTEKGKDVELRCDPISGHTALYWYRQSLGQGLEFLIYFQGNSAPDKSGLPSDRFSAERTGGSVSTLTIQRTQQEDSAVYLCASSLGARTDTQYFGPGTRLTVL.

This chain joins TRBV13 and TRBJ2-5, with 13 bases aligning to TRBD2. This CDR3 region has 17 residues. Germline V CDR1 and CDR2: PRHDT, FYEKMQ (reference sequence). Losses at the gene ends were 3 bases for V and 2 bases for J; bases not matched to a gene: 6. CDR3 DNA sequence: TGTGCCAGCAGCTTTTACCCGACTAGCGGGAGGCAAGAGACCCAGTACTTC. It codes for CASSFYPTSGRQETQYF. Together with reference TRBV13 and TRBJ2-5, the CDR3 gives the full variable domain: AAGVIQSPRHLIKEKRETATLKCYPIPRHDTVYWYQQGPGQDPQFLISFYEKMQSDKGSIPDRFSAQQFSDYHSELNMSSLELGDSALYFCASSFYPTSGRQETQYFGPGTRLLVL.

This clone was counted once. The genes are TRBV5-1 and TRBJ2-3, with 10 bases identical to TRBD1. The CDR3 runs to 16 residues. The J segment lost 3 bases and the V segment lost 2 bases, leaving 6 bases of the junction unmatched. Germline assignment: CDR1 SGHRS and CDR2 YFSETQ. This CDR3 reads CASSFLRDRGTDTQYF. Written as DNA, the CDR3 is TGCGCCAGCAGCTTCCTCCGGGACAGGGGAACAGATACGCAGTATTTT.

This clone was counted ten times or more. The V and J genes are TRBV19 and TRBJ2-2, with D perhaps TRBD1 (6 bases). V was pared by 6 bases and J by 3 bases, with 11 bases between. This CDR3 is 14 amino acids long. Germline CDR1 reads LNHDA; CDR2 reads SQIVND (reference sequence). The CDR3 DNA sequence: TGTGCCAGTAGGCTACAGGGTGACACCGGGGAGCTGTTTTTT. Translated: CASRLQGDTGELFF. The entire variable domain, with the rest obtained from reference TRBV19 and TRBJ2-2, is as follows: DGGITQSPKYLFRKEGQNVTLSCEQNLNHDAMYWYRQDPGQGLRLIYYSQIVNDFQKGDIAEGYSVSREKKESFPLTVTSAQKNPTAFYLCASRLQGDTGELFFGEGSRLTVL.

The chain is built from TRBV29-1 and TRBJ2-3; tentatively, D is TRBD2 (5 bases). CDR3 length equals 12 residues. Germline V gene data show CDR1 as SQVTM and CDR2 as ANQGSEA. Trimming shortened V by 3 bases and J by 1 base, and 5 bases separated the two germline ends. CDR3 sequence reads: CSVEGGTDTQYF. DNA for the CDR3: TGCAGCGTTGAGGGAGGCACAGATACGCAGTATTTT.

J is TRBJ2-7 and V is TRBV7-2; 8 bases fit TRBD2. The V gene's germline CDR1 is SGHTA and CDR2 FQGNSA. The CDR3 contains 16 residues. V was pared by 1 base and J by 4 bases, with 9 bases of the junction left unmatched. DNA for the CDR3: TGTGCCAGCAGCTTAGACGAGGGTTTAGCGGGGTACGAGCAGTACTTC. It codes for CASSLDEGLAGYEQYF.

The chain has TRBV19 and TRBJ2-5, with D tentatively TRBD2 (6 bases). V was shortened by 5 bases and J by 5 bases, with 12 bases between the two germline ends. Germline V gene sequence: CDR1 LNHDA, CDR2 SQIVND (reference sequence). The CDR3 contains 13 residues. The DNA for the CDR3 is TGTGCCAGTAGTCCTGGGGGGTTGGAGACCCAGTACTTC. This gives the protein CASSPGGLETQYF.

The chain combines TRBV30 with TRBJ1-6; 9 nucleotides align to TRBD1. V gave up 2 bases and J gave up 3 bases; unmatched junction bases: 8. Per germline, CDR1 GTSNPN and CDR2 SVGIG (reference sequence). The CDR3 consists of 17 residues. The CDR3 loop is CAWSPTDRGSYNSPLHF. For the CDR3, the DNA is TGTGCCTGGAGTCCAACGGACAGGGGAAGCTATAATTCACCCCTCCACTTT.

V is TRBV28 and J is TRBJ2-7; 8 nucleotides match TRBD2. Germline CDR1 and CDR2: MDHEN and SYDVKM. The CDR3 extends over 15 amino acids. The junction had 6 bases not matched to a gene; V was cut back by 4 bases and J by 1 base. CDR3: CASSSPGTSSYEQYF. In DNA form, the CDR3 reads TGTGCCAGCAGTTCCCCCGGGACTAGTTCCTACGAGCAGTACTTC.

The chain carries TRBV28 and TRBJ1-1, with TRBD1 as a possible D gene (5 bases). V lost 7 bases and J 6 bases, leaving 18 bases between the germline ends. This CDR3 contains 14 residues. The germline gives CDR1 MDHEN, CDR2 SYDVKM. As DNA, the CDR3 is TGTGCCAGCACCAACTCGGTGGGCAGGGCTGAAGCTTTCTTT. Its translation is CASTNSVGRAEAFF.

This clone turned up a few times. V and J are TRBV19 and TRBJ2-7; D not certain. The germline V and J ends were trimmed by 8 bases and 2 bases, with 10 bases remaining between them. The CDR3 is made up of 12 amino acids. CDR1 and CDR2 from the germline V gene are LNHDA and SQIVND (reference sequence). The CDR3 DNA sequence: TGTGCCAGTGCTATCACTCCCTACGAGCAGTACTTC. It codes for CASAITPYEQYF.

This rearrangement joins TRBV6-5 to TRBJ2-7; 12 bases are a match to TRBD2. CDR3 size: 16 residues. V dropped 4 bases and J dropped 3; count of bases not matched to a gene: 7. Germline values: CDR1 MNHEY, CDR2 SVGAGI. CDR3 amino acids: CASSWGTSGYRYEQYF. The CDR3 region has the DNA TGTGCCAGCAGTTGGGGGACTAGCGGGTATCGCTACGAGCAGTACTTC.

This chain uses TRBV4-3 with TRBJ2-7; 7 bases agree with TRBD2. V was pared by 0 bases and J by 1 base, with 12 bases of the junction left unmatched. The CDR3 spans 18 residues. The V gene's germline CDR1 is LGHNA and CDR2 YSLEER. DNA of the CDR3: TGCGCCAGCAGCCAAGATCTAGAGAGCGGGGCGCCATCCTACGAGCAGTACTTC. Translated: CASSQDLESGAPSYEQYF.

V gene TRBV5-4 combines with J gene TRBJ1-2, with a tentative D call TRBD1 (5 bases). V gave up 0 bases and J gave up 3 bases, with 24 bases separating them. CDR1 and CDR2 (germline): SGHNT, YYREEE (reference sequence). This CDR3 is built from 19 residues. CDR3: CASSLEAHDRQRTYYGYTF. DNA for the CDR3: TGTGCCAGCAGCTTGGAGGCCCATGACAGACAGCGAACGTACTATGGCTACACCTTC.